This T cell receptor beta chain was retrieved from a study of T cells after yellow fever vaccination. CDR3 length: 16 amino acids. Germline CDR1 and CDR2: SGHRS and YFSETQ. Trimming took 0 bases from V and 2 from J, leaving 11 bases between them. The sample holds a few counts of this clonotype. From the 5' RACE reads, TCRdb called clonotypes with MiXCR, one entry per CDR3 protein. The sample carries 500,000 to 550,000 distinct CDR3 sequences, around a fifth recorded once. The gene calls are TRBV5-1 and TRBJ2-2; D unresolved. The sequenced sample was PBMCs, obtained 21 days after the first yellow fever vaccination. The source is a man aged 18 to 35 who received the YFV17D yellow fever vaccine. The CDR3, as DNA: TGCGCCAGCAGCTTGGAATCTAACGGAAACACCGGGGAGCTGTTTTTT. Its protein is CASSLESNGNTGELFF.